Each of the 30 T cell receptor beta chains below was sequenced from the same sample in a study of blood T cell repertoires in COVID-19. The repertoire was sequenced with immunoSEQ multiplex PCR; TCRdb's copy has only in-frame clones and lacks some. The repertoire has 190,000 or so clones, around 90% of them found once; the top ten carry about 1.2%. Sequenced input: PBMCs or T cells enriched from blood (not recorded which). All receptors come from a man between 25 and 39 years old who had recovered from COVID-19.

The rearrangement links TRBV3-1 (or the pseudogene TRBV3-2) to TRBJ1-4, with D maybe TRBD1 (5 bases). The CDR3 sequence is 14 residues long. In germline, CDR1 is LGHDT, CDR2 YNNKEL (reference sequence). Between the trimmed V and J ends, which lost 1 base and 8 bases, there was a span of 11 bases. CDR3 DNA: TGTGCCAGCAGCCAAGGAAGGGGTGGCGAAAAACTGTTTTTT. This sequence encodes CASSQGRGGEKLFF.

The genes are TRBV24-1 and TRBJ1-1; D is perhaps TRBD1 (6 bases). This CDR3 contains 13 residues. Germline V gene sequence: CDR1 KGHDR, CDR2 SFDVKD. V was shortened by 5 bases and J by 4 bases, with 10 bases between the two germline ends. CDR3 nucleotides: TGTGCCACCAGTGGAACAGGGAGCACTGAAGCTTTCTTT. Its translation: CATSGTGSTEAFF.

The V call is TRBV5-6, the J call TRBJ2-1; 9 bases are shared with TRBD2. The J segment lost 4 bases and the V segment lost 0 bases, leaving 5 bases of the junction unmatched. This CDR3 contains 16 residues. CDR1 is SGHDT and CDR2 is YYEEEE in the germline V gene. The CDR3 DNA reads TGTGCCAGCAGCTTGGTTTTAGCGGGGGCGTACAATGAGCAGTTCTTC. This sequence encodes CASSLVLAGAYNEQFF.

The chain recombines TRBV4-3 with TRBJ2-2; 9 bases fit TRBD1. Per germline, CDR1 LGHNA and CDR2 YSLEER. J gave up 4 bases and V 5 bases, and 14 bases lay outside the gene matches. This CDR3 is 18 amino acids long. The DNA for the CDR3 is TGCGCCAGCAGCAAAAAACAACAGGGGGCGGGCGGCACCGGGGAGCTGTTTTTT. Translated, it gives CASSKKQQGAGGTGELFF.

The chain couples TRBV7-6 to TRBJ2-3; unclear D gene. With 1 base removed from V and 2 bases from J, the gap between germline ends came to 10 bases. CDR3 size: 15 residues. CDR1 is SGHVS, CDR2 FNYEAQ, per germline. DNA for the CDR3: TGTGCCAGCAGCTTAGGGCAAAAATCCACAGATACGCAGTATTTT. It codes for CASSLGQKSTDTQYF.

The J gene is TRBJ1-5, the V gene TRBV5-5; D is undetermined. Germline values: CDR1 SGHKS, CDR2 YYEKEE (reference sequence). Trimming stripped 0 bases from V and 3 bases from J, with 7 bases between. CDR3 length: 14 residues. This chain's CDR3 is CASSLDSFNQPQHF. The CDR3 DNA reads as TGTGCCAGCAGCTTGGACAGTTTCAATCAGCCCCAGCATTTT. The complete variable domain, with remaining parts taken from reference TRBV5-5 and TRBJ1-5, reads DAGVTQSPTHLIKTRGQQVTLRCSPISGHKSVSWYQQVLGQGPQFIFQYYEKEERGRGNFPDRFSARQFPNYSSELNVNALLLGDSALYLCASSLDSFNQPQHFGDGTRLSIL.

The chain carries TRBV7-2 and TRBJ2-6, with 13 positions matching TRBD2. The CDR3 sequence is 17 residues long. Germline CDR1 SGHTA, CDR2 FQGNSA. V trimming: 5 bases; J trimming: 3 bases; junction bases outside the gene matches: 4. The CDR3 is CASSPGLAGVGANVLTF. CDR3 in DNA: TGTGCCAGCAGCCCAGGACTAGCGGGAGTTGGGGCCAACGTCCTGACTTTC.

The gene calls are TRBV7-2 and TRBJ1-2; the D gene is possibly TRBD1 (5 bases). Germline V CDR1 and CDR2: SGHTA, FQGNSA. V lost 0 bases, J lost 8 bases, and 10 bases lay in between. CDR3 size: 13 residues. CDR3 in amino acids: CASSLAREDGYTF. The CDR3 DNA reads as TGTGCCAGCAGCTTAGCCAGGGAGGACGGCTACACCTTC. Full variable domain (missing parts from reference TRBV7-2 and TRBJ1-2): GAGVSQSPSNKVTEKGKDVELRCDPISGHTALYWYRQSLGQGLEFLIYFQGNSAPDKSGLPSDRFSAERTGGSVSTLTIQRTQQEDSAVYLCASSLAREDGYTFGSGTRLTVV.

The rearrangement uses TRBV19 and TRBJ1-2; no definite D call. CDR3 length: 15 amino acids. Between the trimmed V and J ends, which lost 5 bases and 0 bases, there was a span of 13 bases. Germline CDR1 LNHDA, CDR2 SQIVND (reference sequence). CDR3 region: CASSPRGAANYGYTF. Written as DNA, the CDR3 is TGTGCCAGTAGTCCTCGCGGAGCAGCTAACTATGGCTACACCTTC.

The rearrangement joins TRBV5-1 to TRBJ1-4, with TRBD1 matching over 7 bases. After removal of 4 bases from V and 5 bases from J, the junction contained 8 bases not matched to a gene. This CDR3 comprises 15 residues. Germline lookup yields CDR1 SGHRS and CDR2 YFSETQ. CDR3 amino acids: CASSLTGTVNEKLFF. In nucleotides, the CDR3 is TGCGCCAGCAGCCTAACCGGGACAGTAAATGAAAAACTGTTTTTT.

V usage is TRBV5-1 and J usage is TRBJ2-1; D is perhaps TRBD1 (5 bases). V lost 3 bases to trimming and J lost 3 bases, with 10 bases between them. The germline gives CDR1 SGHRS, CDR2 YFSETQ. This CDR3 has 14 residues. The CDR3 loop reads CASSSGPFYNEQFF. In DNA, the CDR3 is TGCGCCAGCAGCTCAGGGCCTTTCTACAATGAGCAGTTCTTC.

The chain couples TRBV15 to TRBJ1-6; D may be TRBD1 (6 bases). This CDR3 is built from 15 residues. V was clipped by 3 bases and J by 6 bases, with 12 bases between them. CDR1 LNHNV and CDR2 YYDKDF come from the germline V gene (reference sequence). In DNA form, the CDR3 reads TGTGCCACCAGCAGGGAACCAGGGGTTAATTCACCCCTCCACTTT. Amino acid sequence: CATSREPGVNSPLHF. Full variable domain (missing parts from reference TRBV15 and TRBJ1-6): DAMVIQNPRYQVTQFGKPVTLSCSQTLNHNVMYWYQQKSSQAPKLLFHYYDKDFNNEADTPDNFQSRRPNTSFCFLDIRSPGLGDTAMYLCATSREPGVNSPLHFGNGTRLTVT.

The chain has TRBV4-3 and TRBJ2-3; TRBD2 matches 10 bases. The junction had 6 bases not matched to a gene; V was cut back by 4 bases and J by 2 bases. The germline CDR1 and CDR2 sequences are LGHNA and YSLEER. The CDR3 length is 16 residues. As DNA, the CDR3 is TGCGCCAGCAGCCTAGGGACTAGCGACAACACAGATACGCAGTATTTT. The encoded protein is CASSLGTSDNTDTQYF.

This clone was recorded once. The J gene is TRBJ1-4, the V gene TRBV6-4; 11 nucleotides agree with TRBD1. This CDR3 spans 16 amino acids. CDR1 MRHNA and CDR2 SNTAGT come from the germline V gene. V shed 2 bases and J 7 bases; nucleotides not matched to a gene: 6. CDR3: CASSDLRDRGTEKLFF. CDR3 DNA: TGTGCCAGCAGTGACCTCCGGGACAGGGGGACTGAAAAACTGTTTTTT.

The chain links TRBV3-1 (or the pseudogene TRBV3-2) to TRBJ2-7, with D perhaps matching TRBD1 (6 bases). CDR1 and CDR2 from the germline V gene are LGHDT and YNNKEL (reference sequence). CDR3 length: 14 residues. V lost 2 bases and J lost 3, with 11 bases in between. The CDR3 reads CASSQSQGLYEQYF. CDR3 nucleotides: TGTGCCAGCAGCCAATCGCAGGGGCTCTACGAGCAGTACTTC.

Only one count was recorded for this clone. The CDR3 DNA reads TGCGCCAGCAGCCCGGGACTAGCGTTATCCTACGAGCAGTACTTC. Amino acid sequence: CASSPGLALSYEQYF. This sequence joins TRBV4-1 and TRBJ2-7; 10 bases match TRBD2. CDR1 is MGHRA and CDR2 is YSYEKL in the germline V gene. The CDR3 loop spans 15 amino acids. With 4 bases clipped from V and 1 base from J, the junction kept 4 bases outside the gene matches.

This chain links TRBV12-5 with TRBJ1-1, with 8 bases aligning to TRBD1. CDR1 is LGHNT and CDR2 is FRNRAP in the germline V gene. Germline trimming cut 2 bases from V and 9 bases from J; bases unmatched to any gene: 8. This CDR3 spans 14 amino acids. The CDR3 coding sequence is TGTGCTAGTGGTTTGTCCCCGGACAGGGCAAAAGCTTTCTTT. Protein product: CASGLSPDRAKAFF.

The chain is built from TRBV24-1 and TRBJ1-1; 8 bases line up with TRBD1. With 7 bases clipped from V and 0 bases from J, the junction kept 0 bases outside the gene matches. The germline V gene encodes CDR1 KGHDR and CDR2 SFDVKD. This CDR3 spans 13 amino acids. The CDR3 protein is CATRTGVNTEAFF. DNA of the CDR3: TGTGCCACCAGGACAGGGGTGAACACTGAAGCTTTCTTT.

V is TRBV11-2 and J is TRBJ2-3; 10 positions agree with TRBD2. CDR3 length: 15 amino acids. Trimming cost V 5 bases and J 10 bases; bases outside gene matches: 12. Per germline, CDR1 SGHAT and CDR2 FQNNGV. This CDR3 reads CASSGSSGGGVAQYF. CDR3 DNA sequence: TGTGCCAGCAGCGGGTCAAGCGGGGGGGGTGTAGCGCAGTATTTT.

CDR3 residues: CSVEGEREKTYNEQFF. The CDR3 DNA sequence: TGCAGCGTTGAAGGGGAGCGGGAGAAGACCTACAATGAGCAGTTCTTC. The J gene is TRBJ2-1, the V gene TRBV29-1; 8 bases are shared with TRBD2. The CDR3 extends over 16 amino acids. Germline CDR1 SQVTM, CDR2 ANQGSEA. Losses at the gene ends were 1 base for V and 2 bases for J; bases not matched to a gene: 7.

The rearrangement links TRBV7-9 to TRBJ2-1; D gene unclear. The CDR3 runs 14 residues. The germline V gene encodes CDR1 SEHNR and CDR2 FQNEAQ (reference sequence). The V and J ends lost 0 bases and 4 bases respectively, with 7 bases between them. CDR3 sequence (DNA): TGTGCCAGCAGCTTAGCGGTTCGGTACAATGAGCAGTTCTTC. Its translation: CASSLAVRYNEQFF.

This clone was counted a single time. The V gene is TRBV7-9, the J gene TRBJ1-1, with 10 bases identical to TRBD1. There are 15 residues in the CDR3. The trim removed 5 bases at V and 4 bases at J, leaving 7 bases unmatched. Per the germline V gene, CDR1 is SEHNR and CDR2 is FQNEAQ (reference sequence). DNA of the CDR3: TGTGCCAGCAGCGGACAGGGGGTAGAGCGCACTGAAGCTTTCTTT. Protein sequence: CASSGQGVERTEAFF.

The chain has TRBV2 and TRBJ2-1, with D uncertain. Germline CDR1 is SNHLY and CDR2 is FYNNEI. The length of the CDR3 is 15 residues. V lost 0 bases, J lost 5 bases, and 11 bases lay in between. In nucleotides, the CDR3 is TGTGCCAGCAGTGAAGCGGATTACTACCACAATGAGCAGTTCTTC. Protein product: CASSEADYYHNEQFF. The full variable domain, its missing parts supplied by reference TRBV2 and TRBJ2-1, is EPEVTQTPSHQVTQMGQEVILRCVPISNHLYFYWYRQILGQKVEFLVSFYNNEISEKSEIFDDQFSVERPDGSNFTLKIRSTKLEDSAMYFCASSEADYYHNEQFFGPGTRLTVL.

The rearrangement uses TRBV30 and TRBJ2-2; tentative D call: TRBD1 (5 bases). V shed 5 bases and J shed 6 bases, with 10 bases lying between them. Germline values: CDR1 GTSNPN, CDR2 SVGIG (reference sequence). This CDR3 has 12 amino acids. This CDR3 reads CAWSQGPGELFF. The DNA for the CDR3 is TGTGCCTGGTCGCAGGGCCCCGGGGAGCTGTTTTTT.

In DNA, the CDR3 is TGCGCCAGCAGCCCCCAGGGATTGGGTCAGCCCCAGCATTTT. Translation gives CASSPQGLGQPQHF. The rearrangement links TRBV4-1 to TRBJ1-5, with D possibly being TRBD1 (5 bases). CDR3 length equals 14 residues. V lost 4 bases and J 6 bases, leaving 13 bases between the germline ends. Per germline, CDR1 MGHRA and CDR2 YSYEKL.

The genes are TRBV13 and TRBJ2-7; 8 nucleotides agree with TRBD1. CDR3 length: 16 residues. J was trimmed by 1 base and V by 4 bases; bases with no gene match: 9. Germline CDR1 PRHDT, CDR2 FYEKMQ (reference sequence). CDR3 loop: CASSSRLGQGSYEQYF. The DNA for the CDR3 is TGTGCCAGCAGCTCACGCCTCGGACAGGGATCCTACGAGCAGTACTTC.

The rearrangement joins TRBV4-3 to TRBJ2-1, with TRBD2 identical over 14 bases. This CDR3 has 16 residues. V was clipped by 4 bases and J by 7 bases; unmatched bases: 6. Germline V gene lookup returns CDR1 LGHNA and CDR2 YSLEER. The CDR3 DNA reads TGCGCCAGCAGCCGGATCGGGACTAGCGGGAGAAATGAGCAGTTCTTC. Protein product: CASSRIGTSGRNEQFF.

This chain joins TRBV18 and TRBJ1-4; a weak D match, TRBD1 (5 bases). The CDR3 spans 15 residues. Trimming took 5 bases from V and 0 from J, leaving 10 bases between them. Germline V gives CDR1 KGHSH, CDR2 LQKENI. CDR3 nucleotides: TGTGCCAGCTCAGCCAAAGGGGCAACTAATGAAAAACTGTTTTTT. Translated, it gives CASSAKGATNEKLFF.

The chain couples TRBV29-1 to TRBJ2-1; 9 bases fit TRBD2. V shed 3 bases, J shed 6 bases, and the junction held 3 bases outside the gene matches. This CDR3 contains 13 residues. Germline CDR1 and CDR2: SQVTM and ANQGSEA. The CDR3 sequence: CSVERGRGNEQFF. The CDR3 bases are TGCAGCGTTGAGCGCGGGAGGGGCAATGAGCAGTTCTTC.

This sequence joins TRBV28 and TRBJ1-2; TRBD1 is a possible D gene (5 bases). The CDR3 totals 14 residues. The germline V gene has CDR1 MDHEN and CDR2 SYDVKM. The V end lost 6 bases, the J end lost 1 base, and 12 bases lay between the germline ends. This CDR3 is CASRRFRGNYGYTF. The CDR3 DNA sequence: TGTGCCAGCAGACGATTTAGGGGTAACTATGGCTACACCTTC.